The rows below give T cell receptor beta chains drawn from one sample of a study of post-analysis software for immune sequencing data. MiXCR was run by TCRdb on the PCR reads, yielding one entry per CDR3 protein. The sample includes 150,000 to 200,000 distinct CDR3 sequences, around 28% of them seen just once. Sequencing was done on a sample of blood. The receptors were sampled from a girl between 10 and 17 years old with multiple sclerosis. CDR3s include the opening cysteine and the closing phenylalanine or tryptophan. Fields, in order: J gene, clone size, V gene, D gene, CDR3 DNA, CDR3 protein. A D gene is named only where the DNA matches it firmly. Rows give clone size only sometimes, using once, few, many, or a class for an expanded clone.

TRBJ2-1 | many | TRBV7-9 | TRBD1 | TGTGCCAGCGCGGGACAGGCCGACAATGAGCAGTTCTTC | CASAGQADNEQFF
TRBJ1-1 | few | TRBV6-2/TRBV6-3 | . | TGTGCCAGCTCACTGATGACGGGGAACACTGAAGCTTTCTTT | CASSLMTGNTEAFF
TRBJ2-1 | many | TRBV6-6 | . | TGTGCCAGCAGTTTAGGGGACAATGAGCAGTTCTTC | CASSLGDNEQFF
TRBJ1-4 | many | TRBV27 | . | TGTGCCAGCAGTTTGGACGGAGCAACTAATGAAAAACTGTTTTTT | CASSLDGATNEKLFF
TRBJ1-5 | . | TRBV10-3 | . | TGTGCCACGAACGAGGGGCAGGAGGGGCAGCCCCAGCATTTT | CATNEGQEGQPQHF
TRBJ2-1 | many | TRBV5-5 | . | TGTGCCAGCAGCCCGAACTGGCAGGTTGTATACAATGAGCAGTTCTTC | CASSPNWQVVYNEQFF
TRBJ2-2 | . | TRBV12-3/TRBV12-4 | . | TGTGCCAGCAGGCGGGGACTTAGAGACACCGGGGAGCTGTTTTTT | CASRRGLRDTGELFF
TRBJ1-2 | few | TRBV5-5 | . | TGTGCCAGCACCATGGGGGACTCCAGCTATGGCTACACCTTC | CASTMGDSSYGYTF
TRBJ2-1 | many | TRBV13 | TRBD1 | TGTGCCAGCAGCCCGCGGGACAGGATAGTAGAGCAGTTCTTC | CASSPRDRIVEQFF
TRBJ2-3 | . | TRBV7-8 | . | TGTGCCAGCAGTAAGACCAGGGGTCGGGGCACAGATACGCAGTATTTT | CASSKTRGRGTDTQYF
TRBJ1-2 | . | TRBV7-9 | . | TGTGCCAGCAGCTCCTCGGACGATGGCTACACCTTC | CASSSSDDGYTF
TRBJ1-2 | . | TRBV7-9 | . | TGTGCCAGCAGCTTAGCGGGGGGAGGATCTGGCTACACCTTC | CASSLAGGGSGYTF
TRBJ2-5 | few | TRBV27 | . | TGTGCCAGCAGTTTATATAGCGGAGGGGAACAAGAGACCCAGTACTTC | CASSLYSGGEQETQYF
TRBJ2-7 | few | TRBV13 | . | TGTGCCAGCAGCTTATCGAGTCCGTACGAGCAGTACTTC | CASSLSSPYEQYF
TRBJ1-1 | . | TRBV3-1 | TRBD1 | TGTGCCAGCAGATCTACAGGGGGTGGTAGTGAAGCTTTCTTT | CASRSTGGGSEAFF
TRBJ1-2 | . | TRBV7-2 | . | TGTGCCAGCAGCCCCGGACACGGCTATGGCTACACCTTC | CASSPGHGYGYTF
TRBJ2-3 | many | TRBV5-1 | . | TGCGCCAGCAGCCTCCCTCGACAGAACCCAGATACGCAGTATTTT | CASSLPRQNPDTQYF
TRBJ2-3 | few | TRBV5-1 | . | TGCGCCAGCAGCTCAGGGGACTCAGATACGCAGTATTTT | CASSSGDSDTQYF
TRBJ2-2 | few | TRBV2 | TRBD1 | TGTGCCATAGACAGGGCAGTCCAGGGTTTCACCGGGGAGCTGTTTTTT | CAIDRAVQGFTGELFF
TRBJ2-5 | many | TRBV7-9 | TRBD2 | TGTGCCAGCAGCAAAGGGACTAGCGGGAGAGAGACCCAGTACTTC | CASSKGTSGRETQYF
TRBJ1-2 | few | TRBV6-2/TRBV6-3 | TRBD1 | TGTGCCAGCAGCCTTGACAGGGTGCCTGACTACACCTTC | CASSLDRVPDYTF
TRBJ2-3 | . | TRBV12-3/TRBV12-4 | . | TGTGCCAGCAAGTCGAGCGGCCGGGGAGATACGCAGTATTTT | CASKSSGRGDTQYF
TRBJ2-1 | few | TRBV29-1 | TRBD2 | TGCAGCGTTTATCGGACTAGCGGCCCTAGGAATGAGCAGTTCTTC | CSVYRTSGPRNEQFF